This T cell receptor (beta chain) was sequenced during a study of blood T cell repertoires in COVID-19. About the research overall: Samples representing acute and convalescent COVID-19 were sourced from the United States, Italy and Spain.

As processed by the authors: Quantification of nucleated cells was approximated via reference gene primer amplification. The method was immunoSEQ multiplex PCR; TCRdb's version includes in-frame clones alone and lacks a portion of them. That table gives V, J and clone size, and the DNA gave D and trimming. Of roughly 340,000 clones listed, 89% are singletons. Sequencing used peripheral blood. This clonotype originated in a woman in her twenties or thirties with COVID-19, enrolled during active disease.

CDR3 bases: TGTGCCAGCTCACCGCGACAGTCCTCCTCGCGGAAGGTCACAGCCGAGCAGTTCTTC. Translated, it gives CASSPRQSSSRKVTAEQFF. The chain combines TRBV18 with TRBJ2-1; tentatively, D is TRBD1 (5 bases). Between the trimmed V and J ends, which lost 3 bases and 10 bases, there was a span of 31 bases. The V gene's germline CDR1 is KGHSH and CDR2 LQKENI. CDR3 length: 19 residues.